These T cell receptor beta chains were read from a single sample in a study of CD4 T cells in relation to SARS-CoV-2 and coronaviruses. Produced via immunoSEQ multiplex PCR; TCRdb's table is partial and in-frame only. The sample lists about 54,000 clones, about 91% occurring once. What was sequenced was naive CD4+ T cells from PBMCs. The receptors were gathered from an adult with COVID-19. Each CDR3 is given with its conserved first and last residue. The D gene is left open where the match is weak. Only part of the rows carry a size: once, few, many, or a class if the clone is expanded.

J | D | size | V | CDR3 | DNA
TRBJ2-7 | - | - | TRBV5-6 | CASTIRGGDEQYF | TGTGCCAGCACCATCAGGGGGGGGGACGAGCAGTACTTC
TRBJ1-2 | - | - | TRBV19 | CASSIDPAGGPYGYTF | TGTGCCAGTAGTATAGATCCGGCCGGGGGCCCCTATGGCTACACCTTC
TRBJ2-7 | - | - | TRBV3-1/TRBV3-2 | CASSPGYGYGTGEGQYF | TGTGCCAGCAGCCCTGGCTATGGGTACGGGACGGGTGAGGGGCAGTACTTC
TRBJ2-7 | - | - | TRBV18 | CASSPKMATNYEQYF | TGTGCCAGCTCACCGAAGATGGCTACCAACTACGAGCAGTACTTC
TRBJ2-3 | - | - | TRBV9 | CASSVGGRRHTDTQYF | TGTGCCAGCAGCGTAGGGGGCAGGCGACACACAGATACGCAGTATTTT
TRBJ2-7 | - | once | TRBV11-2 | CASSRSGSLSYEQYF | TGTGCCAGCAGCCGAAGCGGGTCCCTTTCCTACGAGCAGTACTTC
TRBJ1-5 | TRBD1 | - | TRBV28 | CASSSQGAGNQPQHF | TGTGCCAGCAGTTCACAGGGGGCCGGCAATCAGCCCCAGCATTTT
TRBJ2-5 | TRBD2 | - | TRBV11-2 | CASSFLVVTGRGKETQYF | TGTGCCAGCAGCTTTCTCGTTGTTACGGGGAGGGGAAAAGAGACCCAGTACTTC
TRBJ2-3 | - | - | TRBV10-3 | CAITRTKDTDTQYF | TGTGCCATCACTAGGACAAAAGACACAGATACGCAGTATTTT
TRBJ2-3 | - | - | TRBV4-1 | CASSPTGAAGALDTQYF | TGCGCCAGCAGCCCGACCGGGGCGGCCGGAGCCCTAGATACGCAGTATTTT
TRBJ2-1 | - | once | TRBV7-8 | CASSRTIPEQFF | TGTGCCAGCAGCAGGACTATACCTGAGCAGTTCTTC
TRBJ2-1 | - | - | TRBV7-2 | CASSLARTVRSYNEQFF | TGTGCCAGCAGCTTAGCTAGGACAGTTCGCTCCTACAATGAGCAGTTCTTC
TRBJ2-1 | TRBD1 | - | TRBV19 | CASSPRPGTGSINEQFF | TGTGCCAGTAGCCCCCGCCCCGGGACAGGGTCCATCAATGAGCAGTTCTTC
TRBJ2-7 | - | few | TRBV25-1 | CASTSVTYEQYF | TGTGCCAGCACGTCAGTAACCTACGAGCAGTACTTC
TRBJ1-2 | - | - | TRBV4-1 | CASSPKQGPYGYTF | TGCGCCAGCAGCCCTAAACAGGGCCCCTATGGCTACACCTTC
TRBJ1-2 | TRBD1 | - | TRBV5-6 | CASSYGRGNGYTF | TGTGCCAGCAGTTACGGCAGGGGGAATGGCTACACCTTC
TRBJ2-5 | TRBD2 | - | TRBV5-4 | CASSSMLAGGGETQYF | TGTGCCAGCAGCTCTATGCTAGCGGGAGGAGGAGAGACCCAGTACTTC
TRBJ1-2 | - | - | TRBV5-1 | CASSPGLDYGYTF | TGCGCCAGCAGCCCCGGGTTGGACTATGGCTACACCTTC
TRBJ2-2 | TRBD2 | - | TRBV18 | CASSPPLAGVPGELFF | TGTGCCAGCTCACCACCGCTAGCGGGAGTTCCCGGGGAGCTGTTTTTT
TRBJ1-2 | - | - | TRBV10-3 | CAISDSTTNYGYTF | TGTGCCATCAGCGACAGTACGACCAACTATGGCTACACCTTC
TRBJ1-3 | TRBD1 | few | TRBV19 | CASSVQGSGNTIYF | TGTGCCAGTAGTGTACAGGGGTCTGGAAACACCATATATTTT
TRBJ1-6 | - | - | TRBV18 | CASSPGHSNSPLHF | TGTGCCAGCTCACCAGGGCACAGTAATTCACCCCTCCACTTT
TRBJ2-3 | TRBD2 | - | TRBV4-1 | CASSRLAGISTDTQYF | TGCGCCAGCAGCCGTTTAGCGGGAATTAGCACAGATACGCAGTATTTT
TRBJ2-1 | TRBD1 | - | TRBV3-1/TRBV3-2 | CASSQGAGTGGSEQFF | TGTGCCAGCAGCCAAGGCGCCGGGACAGGGGGTAGTGAGCAGTTCTTC
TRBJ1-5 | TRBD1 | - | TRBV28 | CASATLTDRPRISNQPQHF | TGTGCCAGCGCGACTTTAACGGACAGGCCCCGTATTAGCAATCAGCCCCAGCATTTT
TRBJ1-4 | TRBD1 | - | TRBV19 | CASSIPGGPGNEKLFF | TGTGCCAGTAGTATTCCAGGGGGCCCGGGTAATGAAAAACTGTTTTTT
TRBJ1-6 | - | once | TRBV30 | CAWRGPGVSPLHF | TGTGCCTGGAGGGGCCCAGGGGTATCACCCCTCCACTTT
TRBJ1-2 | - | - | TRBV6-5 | CASRSPVSYGYTF | TGTGCCAGCAGGAGCCCGGTATCCTATGGCTACACCTTC
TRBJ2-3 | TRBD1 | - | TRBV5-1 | CASSLQGDADTQYF | TGCGCCAGCAGCTTACAGGGGGATGCAGATACGCAGTATTTT
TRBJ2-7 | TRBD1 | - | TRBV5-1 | CASSLAGGGDEQYF | TGCGCCAGCAGCTTGGCAGGGGGCGGAGACGAGCAGTACTTC
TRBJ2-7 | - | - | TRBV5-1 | CASSLELGEQYF | TGCGCCAGCTCCTTAGAATTGGGGGAGCAGTACTTC
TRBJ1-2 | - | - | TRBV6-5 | CASSPPTGRGYTF | TGTGCCAGCAGTCCGCCCACAGGGCGAGGCTACACCTTC
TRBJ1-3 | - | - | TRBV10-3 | CASRDLGNTIYF | TGTGCCAGCCGGGACCTAGGAAACACCATATATTTT
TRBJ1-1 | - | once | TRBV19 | CASRRGGRKNTEAFF | TGTGCCAGTCGCCGGGGGGGCAGGAAAAACACTGAAGCTTTCTTT
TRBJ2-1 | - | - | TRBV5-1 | CASRKGRGNLNNEQFF | TGCGCCAGCAGGAAAGGGCGCGGGAACCTAAACAATGAGCAGTTCTTC
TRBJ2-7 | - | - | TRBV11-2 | CASSISRDYEQYF | TGTGCCAGCAGCATCTCCCGGGATTACGAGCAGTACTTC
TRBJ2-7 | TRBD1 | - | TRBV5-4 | CASSWTGQGARYEQYF | TGTGCCAGCAGCTGGACTGGACAGGGGGCGAGGTACGAGCAGTACTTC
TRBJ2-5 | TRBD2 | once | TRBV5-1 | CASSPISGGFQETQYF | TGCGCCAGCAGTCCGATTAGCGGGGGGTTTCAAGAGACCCAGTACTTC
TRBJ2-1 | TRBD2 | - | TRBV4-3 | CASSRTGGSPYNEQFF | TGCGCCAGCAGCCGGACGGGCGGGAGCCCCTACAATGAGCAGTTCTTC
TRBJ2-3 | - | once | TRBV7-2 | CASSLVLGGSDTQYF | TGTGCCAGCAGCTTAGTTCTGGGGGGAAGTGATACGCAGTATTTT
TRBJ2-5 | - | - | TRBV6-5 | CASSSTYLRGQETQYF | TGTGCCAGCAGTTCTACCTACCTCCGGGGACAAGAGACCCAGTACTTC
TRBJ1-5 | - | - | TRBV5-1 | CASSLGDNQPQHF | TGCGCCAGCAGCTTGGGAGACAATCAGCCCCAGCATTTT
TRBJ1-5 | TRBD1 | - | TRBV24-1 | CATSDQQGNGRNQPQHF | TGTGCCACCAGTGATCAACAGGGGAATGGCCGCAATCAGCCCCAGCATTTT
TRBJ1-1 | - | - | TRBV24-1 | CATQSGLNTEAFF | TGTGCCACCCAATCTGGGCTGAACACTGAAGCTTTCTTT
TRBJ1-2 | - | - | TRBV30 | CAWSTGTPVDYGYTF | TGTGCCTGGAGTACAGGGACGCCAGTCGACTATGGCTACACCTTC
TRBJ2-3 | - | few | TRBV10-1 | CASIRVLASSTDTQYF | TGCGCCAGCATTCGGGTTCTAGCGAGTAGCACAGATACGCAGTATTTT
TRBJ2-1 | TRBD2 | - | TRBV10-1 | CASSDGREGDPEQFF | TGCGCCAGCAGTGATGGGCGGGAGGGTGATCCTGAGCAGTTCTTC
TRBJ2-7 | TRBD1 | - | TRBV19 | CASSQPGTGYYEQYF | TGTGCCAGTAGTCAACCCGGGACAGGGTACTACGAGCAGTACTTC
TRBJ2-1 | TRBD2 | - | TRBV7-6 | CASSPVGLAGDWSLVYEQFF | TGTGCCAGCAGCCCAGTGGGACTAGCGGGAGATTGGAGTTTGGTGTATGAGCAGTTCTTC
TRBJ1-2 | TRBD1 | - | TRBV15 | CATSRGRGQNYGYTF | TGTGCCACCAGCAGAGGTAGGGGACAGAACTATGGCTACACCTTC
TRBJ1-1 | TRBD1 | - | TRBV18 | CASSPLKRGGRGMNTEAFF | TGTGCCAGCTCACCACTGAAGAGAGGAGGCAGGGGGATGAACACTGAAGCTTTCTTT
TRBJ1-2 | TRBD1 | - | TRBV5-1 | CASSQNSGQGYGYTF | TGCGCCAGCAGCCAAAACTCGGGACAGGGCTATGGCTACACCTTC